A single sample is the source of the 9 T cell receptor beta chains below, sequenced in a study of graft-versus-host responses after intestinal transplantation. TCRdb's copy holds only in-frame clones and misses some; the assay was immunoSEQ multiplex PCR. The table includes thousands of clones, about 94% detected once. The sample was PBMCs, taken 11 days after intestinal transplantation. The receptors stem from a human patient who received an intestinal transplant, so some T cells may come from the graft donor.

This chain uses TRBV18 with TRBJ2-1, with 8 bases fitting TRBD2. Germline loops: CDR1 KGHSH, CDR2 LQKENI. Losses at the gene ends were 7 bases for V and 4 bases for J; bases not matched to a gene: 6. The CDR3 has 14 amino acids. The CDR3 sequence is CASLPGTSYNEQFF. The CDR3 DNA follows: TGTGCCAGCTTACCCGGGACTAGTTACAATGAGCAGTTCTTC.

The chain is built from TRBV7-8 and TRBJ2-7, with 8 nucleotides matching TRBD1. Germline CDR1 is SGHVS and CDR2 is FQNEAQ. The V segment lost 1 base and the J segment 1 base; nucleotides outside the gene matches: 3. This CDR3 spans 15 amino acids. CDR3 sequence reads: CASSLEGQESYEQYF. CDR3 DNA: TGTGCCAGCAGCTTAGAGGGACAGGAATCCTACGAGCAGTACTTC.

The chain couples TRBV5-4 to TRBJ2-3; TRBD2 might be the D (5 bases). This CDR3 contains 14 residues. Germline V lookup: CDR1 SGHNT, CDR2 YYREEE (reference sequence). Trimming pared 3 bases from V and 4 bases from J, leaving 12 bases between. This CDR3 reads CASSSGLAPDTQYF. In DNA, the CDR3 is TGTGCCAGCAGCTCCGGACTGGCTCCAGATACGCAGTATTTT.

V usage is TRBV18 and J usage is TRBJ1-5; TRBD1 matches 8 bases. Germline V CDR1 and CDR2: KGHSH, LQKENI. The CDR3 covers 15 residues. Trimming at V came to 3 bases and at J to 5 bases, leaving 6 bases not matched to a gene. This CDR3 is CASSPLGTGDQPQHF. The CDR3, as DNA: TGTGCCAGCTCACCTCTCGGGACAGGCGATCAGCCCCAGCATTTT.

In the case of this clone: The same CDR3 is also encoded by other DNA sequences in this sample. This sequence joins TRBV21-1 and TRBJ1-5. TRBV21-1 is labeled a pseudogene. The CDR3 totals 13 residues. This CDR3 is CASSRVSNQPQHF. The CDR3, as DNA: TGTGCCAGTAGCAGGGTTAGCAATCAGCCCCAGCATTTT.

This sequence joins TRBV2 and TRBJ1-6; 7 bases are shared with TRBD1. V trimming: 4 bases; J trimming: 7 bases; junction bases outside the gene matches: 7. Germline V gives CDR1 SNHLY, CDR2 FYNNEI. The CDR3 is 15 residues long. CDR3 nucleotide sequence: TGTGCCAGCAGTGCGCGGGACAGCAAGAATTCACCCCTCCACTTT. Its protein is CASSARDSKNSPLHF.

This chain connects TRBV10-2 to TRBJ1-2; tentative D call: TRBD1 (5 bases). Trimming took 7 bases from V and 0 from J, leaving 12 bases between them. Germline V gene data show CDR1 as WSHSY and CDR2 as SAAADI. CDR3 length equals 14 residues. The CDR3 sequence: CASTIGAPNYGYTF. The CDR3 DNA reads TGCGCCAGCACCATCGGGGCTCCTAACTATGGCTACACCTTC.

This chain uses TRBV4-1 with TRBJ2-7; 8 positions agree with TRBD1. The J segment lost 3 bases and the V segment lost 2 bases, leaving 15 bases of the junction unmatched. CDR3 length: 18 amino acids. Germline V gene sequence: CDR1 MGHRA, CDR2 YSYEKL. In DNA form, the CDR3 reads TGCGCCAGCAGCCAAATGGGACAGGAACTTAGCCTAAACTACGAGCAGTACTTC. Encoded protein: CASSQMGQELSLNYEQYF.

The chain employs TRBV4-1 and TRBJ2-7; 7 nucleotides match TRBD1. Trimming at V came to 3 bases and at J to 4 bases, leaving 18 bases not matched to a gene. Germline lookup yields CDR1 MGHRA and CDR2 YSYEKL. The length of the CDR3 is 18 residues. This CDR3 is CASSHELAAPGQSYEQYF. CDR3 coding DNA: TGCGCCAGCAGCCACGAGCTTGCTGCTCCGGGACAGAGTTACGAGCAGTACTTC.